This TCR beta chain came from a study of blood T cell repertoires in COVID-19 (TCRdb year 2020). For the wider study: Collaborator samples came from the United States, Italy and Spain and covered acute and convalescent phases of COVID-19. Deeply sampled blood TCRbeta repertoires from subjects exposed to, actively infected with, or recovered from COVID-19 were included in the dataset. The material from the prospective study consisted of cDNA or gDNA derived from T cells, B-cell-depleted T cells, or PBMCs. Where HLA class I and class II types were available, the types were taken from metadata supplied by the sample provider, not from assay-based typing. The repertoires were released in a freely available public database meant as a resource for research on the immune response to SARS-CoV-2. Sample metadata almost always included a de-identified subject ID, COVID-19 status, age in years and sex. Samples came from the ongoing ImmuneRACE study (first 160 participants) plus 1,254 subjects from 6 global collaborators. The full study reports these points: The quantity of clinical and demographic metadata differed by source and by participant and was supplied without curation.

With respect to this clone: Its cognate antigen has yet to be identified. The sample holds no much larger clone one base away, and base qualities are not on file.

Whole blood was collected in K2EDTA tubes by collaborating institutions according to the institutions' own protocols. For TCRbeta analysis, collaborator samples were shipped as frozen whole blood, as isolated PBMCs, or as DNA extracted from either sample type. The CDR3 contains 14 residues, cysteine and phenylalanine counted. Kept here is only the CDR3 DNA, which spans 42 bases and is read in frame from base 1. Per the germline V gene (reference sequence), MNHEY is the CDR1 and SMNVEV is the CDR2. V loses 3 bases of germline sequence and J loses 0 bases, and the interval between the two ends is 8 bases. TCRbeta CDR3 regions were amplified from genomic DNA using the immunoSEQ Assay, a bias-controlled multiplex PCR. For the original study's pipeline: The number of nucleated cells in each sample was estimated by amplification of reference gene primers within the assay. To quantify the absolute abundance of each unique TCRbeta CDR3 rearrangement, sequence reads were collapsed and filtered. For each sample, productive Simpson clonality was calculated as the square root of Simpson's diversity index over productive rearrangements. What TCRdb holds here is the immuneACCESS table cut down to in-frame rearrangements. Part of the clones is not present; checked against another copy, under half of the missing clones reflect an unresolved V gene, and the others are unexplained. V, J and clone size are those of that table, while D and trimming were read from the DNA. This sample is represented by under 200,000 clones; 90% to 95% of them were singletons. The top ten constitute approximately 0.5% of the sample.

The sample comprised peripheral blood. The V and J segments used are TRBV27 and TRBJ1-1, with no confident D gene call. The sequence was obtained from a man aged 50-59 years with acute or convalescent COVID-19. The CDR3 has the sequence CASSFGSLNTEAFF. The nucleotide sequence is TGTGCCAGCAGTTTTGGTAGCCTGAACACTGAAGCTTTCTTT.